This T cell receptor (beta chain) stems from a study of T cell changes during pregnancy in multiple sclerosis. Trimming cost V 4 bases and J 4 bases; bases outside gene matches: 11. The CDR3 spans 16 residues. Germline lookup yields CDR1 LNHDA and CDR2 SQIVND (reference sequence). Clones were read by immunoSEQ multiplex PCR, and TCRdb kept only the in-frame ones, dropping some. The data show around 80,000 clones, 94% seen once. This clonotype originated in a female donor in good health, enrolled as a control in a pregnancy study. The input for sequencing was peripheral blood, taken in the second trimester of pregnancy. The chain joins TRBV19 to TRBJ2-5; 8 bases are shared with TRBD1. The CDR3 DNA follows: TGTGCCAGTAGTAAGTTCCAGGGGGCGCAAGGAGAGACCCAGTACTTC. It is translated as CASSKFQGAQGETQYF.